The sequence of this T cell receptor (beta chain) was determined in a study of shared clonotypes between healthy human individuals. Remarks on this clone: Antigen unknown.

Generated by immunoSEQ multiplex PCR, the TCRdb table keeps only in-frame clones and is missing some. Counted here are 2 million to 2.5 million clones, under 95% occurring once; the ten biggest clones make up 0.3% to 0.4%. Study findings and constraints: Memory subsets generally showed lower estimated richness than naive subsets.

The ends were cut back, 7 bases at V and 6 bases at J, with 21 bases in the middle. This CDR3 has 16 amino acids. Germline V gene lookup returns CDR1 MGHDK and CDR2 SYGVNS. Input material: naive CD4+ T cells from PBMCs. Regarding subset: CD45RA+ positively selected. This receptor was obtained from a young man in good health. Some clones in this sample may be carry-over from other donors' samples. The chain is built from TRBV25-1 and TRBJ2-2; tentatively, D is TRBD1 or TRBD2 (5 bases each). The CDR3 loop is CASTPGRGGTPGELFF. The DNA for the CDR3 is TGTGCCAGCACCCCGGGTCGGGGCGGTACCCCCGGGGAGCTGTTTTTT.